This T cell receptor (beta chain) was sequenced in a study of Ad26.COV2.S vaccination and SARS-CoV-2 variants. The overall study: Donor was assigned to the Ad26.COV2.S arm of trial COV1001. General study findings and limits: The analyses of TCR breadth and depth may have understated the size of total T cell responses. With respect to non-spike TCR breadth, vaccine and placebo recipients were similar.

The germline V gene encodes CDR1 LNHDA and CDR2 SQIVND (reference sequence). The V gene lost 3 bases and the J gene lost 7 bases, with 7 bases spanning the gap. The CDR3 loop spans 12 amino acids. Sequencing used immunoSEQ multiplex PCR; TCRdb keeps in-frame clones, though not all of them. Of roughly 500,000 clones listed, around 90% are singletons. Treatment defined: around 19 received Ad26.COV2.S at low or high dose, single or two shots; about five received placebo; per-sample allocation not given. Sampling took place 63 days after the first vaccine or placebo injection. Participants' vaccine, an Ad26 vector, delivered Wuhan-strain SARS-CoV-2 spike. As regards this clone: Its antigen is unidentified.

Sequenced here: peripheral blood, sampled in a trial of Ad26.COV2.S vaccine versus placebo. The gene calls are TRBV19 and TRBJ2-1; D not certain. The receptor was isolated from a person between 18 and 65 years old who received the Ad26.COV2.S COVID-19 vaccine or a placebo. CDR3 loop: CASSIGSNEQFF. The CDR3 DNA is TGTGCCAGTAGTATTGGGTCAAATGAGCAGTTCTTC.